This record covers a single T cell receptor (beta chain). Its antigen remains unknown. The read falls 3 residues short of the CDR3 end, and the missing part is taken from the germline J gene. The data were taken from a study of T cells in women clearing cervical HPV infection. Study-level background: Controls gave blood once infection was undetectable; cases at lesion identification. Whole-study findings and limits: Cases and controls were distinguished at AUC 0.83 by richness and V genes.

HPV was found by MY09/MY11 PCR and dot-blot genotyping. Produced via immunoSEQ multiplex PCR; TCRdb's table is partial and in-frame only. The sample totals about 40,000 clones; its top ten clones hold around 5%. Trimming stripped 0 bases from V and 1 base from J, with 9 bases between. This CDR3 has 15 residues. CDR1 and CDR2 (germline): SNHLY, FYNNEI. This clonotype was obtained from a woman between 18 and 70 years old with a cervical HPV16 infection that either progressed to CIN3+ or cleared (not recorded which). The J gene is TRBJ1-1, the V gene TRBV2; tentative D call: TRBD1 (5 bases). Specimen: blood buffy coat. CDR3 DNA, as far as it was read: TGTGCCAGCAGTGAAGCTGGGGCGTCGAACACTGAA. It translates to CASSEAGASNTE. The CDR3 reads in full as CASSEAGASNTEAFF.